The 30 T cell receptor beta chains below were found in one sample sequenced in a study of blood T cell repertoires in COVID-19. TCRdb's table, derived via immunoSEQ multiplex PCR, lists solely in-frame clones and lacks some. The sample records fewer than 400,000 clones, around four fifths being singletons. Sequenced input: peripheral blood. The receptors stem from a man aged 30 to 45 with active or convalescent COVID-19.

The V call is TRBV5-1, the J call TRBJ1-3; tentative D call: TRBD1 (6 bases). This CDR3 has 18 amino acids. The V gene's germline CDR1 is SGHRS and CDR2 YFSETQ. V was pared by 4 bases and J by 3 bases, with 23 bases between. CDR3 in amino acids: CASSPYGGAGEFGNTIYF. CDR3 in DNA: TGCGCCAGCAGCCCTTACGGGGGGGCTGGGGAATTTGGAAACACCATATATTTT.

V gene TRBV7-8 combines with J gene TRBJ1-6; D remains unclear. This CDR3 region has 16 residues. Germline loops: CDR1 SGHVS, CDR2 FQNEAQ. The ends were cut back, 3 bases at V and 0 bases at J, with 9 bases in the middle. The CDR3 bases are TGTGCCAGCAGCTTCTCATCTAGCTCCTATAATTCACCCCTCCACTTT. It translates to CASSFSSSSYNSPLHF.

This rearrangement joins TRBV6-6 to TRBJ2-3; 9 bases line up with TRBD2. There are 16 residues in the CDR3. Unmatched junction bases numbered 4, after V lost 0 bases and J lost 3 bases. Germline CDR1 reads MNHNY; CDR2 reads SVGAGI (reference sequence). The CDR3 loop reads CASSYSAGGPTDTQYF. The CDR3 DNA follows: TGTGCCAGCAGTTACTCGGCGGGGGGGCCGACAGATACGCAGTATTTT.

The chain employs TRBV19 and TRBJ1-3, with 9 nucleotides matching TRBD1. V dropped 4 bases and J dropped 3; count of bases not matched to a gene: 10. The CDR3 runs to 17 residues. Germline V gene sequence: CDR1 LNHDA, CDR2 SQIVND (reference sequence). The CDR3 protein is CASSRAPGQGGGNTIYF. CDR3 nucleotide sequence: TGTGCCAGTAGTAGGGCCCCGGGACAGGGAGGTGGAAACACCATATATTTT.

This chain uses TRBV5-5 with TRBJ1-1, with D perhaps matching TRBD1 (6 bases). This CDR3 comprises 15 residues. The germline V and J ends were trimmed by 5 bases and 2 bases, with 16 bases remaining between them. Germline V CDR1 and CDR2: SGHKS, YYEKEE (reference sequence). The CDR3 nucleotides are TGTGCCAGCAGATTCTACAAACAGGGAAACACTGAAGCTTTCTTT. Encoded protein: CASRFYKQGNTEAFF.

The chain has TRBV7-3 and TRBJ2-5, with 9 bases matching TRBD2. Looked up from germline, CDR1 is SGHTA and CDR2 is FQGTGA. J was trimmed by 4 bases and V by 2 bases; bases with no gene match: 5. The CDR3 sequence is 15 residues long. The CDR3 DNA reads TGTGCCAGCAGCTTAGGCGGGGGGGCGGCAGAGACCCAGTACTTC. This codes for CASSLGGGAAETQYF.

This chain connects TRBV6-6 to TRBJ1-1; no firm D call. The germline V gene has CDR1 MNHNY and CDR2 SVGAGI (reference sequence). There are 15 residues in the CDR3. V was cut by 7 bases and J by 4 bases, with 19 bases left in between. This CDR3 reads CASTRRGDSGTEAFF. In DNA, the CDR3 is TGTGCCAGCACCCGACGCGGGGATTCAGGCACTGAAGCTTTCTTT.

V and J are TRBV2 and TRBJ1-1; D is undetermined. V lost 6 bases and J lost 3, with 17 bases in between. The CDR3 is 15 residues long. Germline CDR1 reads SNHLY; CDR2 reads FYNNEI. CDR3 nucleotide sequence: TGTGCCAGCAGGGTACTTAGAAAGCGGGACACTGAAGCTTTCTTT. This encodes CASRVLRKRDTEAFF.

The CDR3: CSVEGLAGGPGYEQYF. The DNA for the CDR3 is TGCAGCGTGGAGGGACTAGCGGGAGGGCCGGGCTACGAGCAGTACTTC. The J gene is TRBJ2-7, the V gene TRBV29-1, with 16 positions matching TRBD2. V lost 6 bases to trimming and J lost 3 bases; unmatched junction nucleotides: 8. The CDR3 runs 16 residues. Germline V lookup: CDR1 SQVTM, CDR2 ANQGSEA.

The chain joins TRBV2 to TRBJ2-7; 9 bases agree with TRBD2. V lost 8 bases, J lost 2 bases, and 1 base stayed unmatched. This CDR3 is 12 amino acids long. CDR1 SNHLY and CDR2 FYNNEI come from the germline V gene. CDR3 DNA sequence: TGTGCCAGCGGCGGGGGGGCCTACGAGCAGTACTTC. Amino acid sequence: CASGGGAYEQYF.

The chain has TRBV27 and TRBJ2-7; tentative D call: TRBD2 (5 bases). This CDR3 has 14 residues. The V gene's germline CDR1 is MNHEY and CDR2 SMNVEV (reference sequence). With 3 bases removed from V and 0 bases from J, the gap between germline ends came to 9 bases. As DNA, the CDR3 is TGTGCCAGCAGTTTTGTGGGAGTCTCCTACGAGCAGTACTTC. This gives the protein CASSFVGVSYEQYF.

The chain has TRBV7-9 and TRBJ2-4; TRBD2 agrees at 7 bases. Germline CDR1 SEHNR, CDR2 FQNEAQ (reference sequence). The trim removed 7 bases at V and 2 bases at J, leaving 8 bases unmatched. The CDR3 is 15 residues long. CDR3 bases: TGTGCCAGCACCCCGGAGCGGGGCTCCAAAAACATTCAGTACTTC. Translation gives CASTPERGSKNIQYF.

This chain joins TRBV6-1 and TRBJ1-1; D unresolved. V was trimmed by 2 bases and J by 6 bases, leaving 10 bases between them. The CDR3 extends over 13 amino acids. Germline V CDR1 and CDR2: MNHNS, SASEGT. CDR3 in amino acids: CASSEIGRAEAFF. In DNA, the CDR3 is TGTGCCAGCAGTGAAATCGGGAGGGCTGAAGCTTTCTTT.

V gene TRBV5-5 combines with J gene TRBJ2-2; D is perhaps TRBD1 (5 bases). The CDR3 totals 17 residues. Germline V lookup: CDR1 SGHKS, CDR2 YYEKEE (reference sequence). Trimming shortened V by 3 bases and J by 0 bases, and 15 bases separated the two germline ends. This chain's CDR3 is CASSSPPPTANTGELFF. DNA for the CDR3: TGTGCCAGCAGCTCCCCGCCACCGACAGCGAACACCGGGGAGCTGTTTTTT.

In its sample, this clone was seen once. The chain joins TRBV5-1 to TRBJ1-6, with 10 bases lining up with TRBD1. V shed 4 bases and J 13 bases; nucleotides not matched to a gene: 14. Germline CDR1 SGHRS, CDR2 YFSETQ. The CDR3 totals 16 residues. As DNA, the CDR3 is TGCGCCAGCAGCCCACAAGAGGGGACAGGGGTTTACCCCCTCCACTTT. This gives the protein CASSPQEGTGVYPLHF.

This sequence joins TRBV7-2 and TRBJ2-3; 9 nucleotides align to TRBD2. Unmatched junction bases numbered 11, after V lost 4 bases and J lost 9 bases. Germline values: CDR1 SGHTA, CDR2 FQGNSA. CDR3 length equals 15 residues. CDR3 in amino acids: CASSSGTSWRYTQYF. Here the CDR3 DNA reads TGTGCCAGCAGCTCGGGGACTAGCTGGCGGTACACGCAGTATTTT.

The table lists this clone with a few counts. CDR3 nucleotide sequence: TGTGCCAGCAGCTTAGTCCCCGGGCAGGGGGATGGCTACACCTTC. It translates to CASSLVPGQGDGYTF. This rearrangement joins TRBV5-6 to TRBJ1-2; the match to TRBD1 covers 7 bases. The trim removed 2 bases at V and 6 bases at J, leaving 10 bases unmatched. Germline values: CDR1 SGHDT, CDR2 YYEEEE. The CDR3 spans 15 residues.

This chain joins TRBV28 and TRBJ2-7; D may be TRBD2 (6 bases). Germline V CDR1 and CDR2: MDHEN, SYDVKM. V was shortened by 5 bases and J by 3 bases, with 11 bases between the two germline ends. CDR3 size: 13 residues. CDR3 nucleotide sequence: TGTGCCAGCAGTCCCCGGGAGTTCTACGAGCAGTACTTC. Protein sequence: CASSPREFYEQYF. The variable domain in full, with the rest retrieved from reference TRBV28 and TRBJ2-7, is DVKVTQSSRYLVKRTGEKVFLECVQDMDHENMFWYRQDPGLGLRLIYFSYDVKMKEKGDIPEGYSVSREKKERFSLILESASTNQTSMYLCASSPREFYEQYFGPGTRLTVT.

The gene calls are TRBV7-9 and TRBJ2-1; TRBD2 agrees at 7 bases. The V gene's germline CDR1 is SEHNR and CDR2 FQNEAQ (reference sequence). This CDR3 has 15 residues. Trimming took 5 bases from V and 7 from J; bases not matched to a gene: 11. CDR3 sequence (DNA): TGTGCCAGCAGCCATAAGCGGGAAGGATGGAATGAGCAGTTCTTC. It codes for CASSHKREGWNEQFF.

V is TRBV7-3 and J is TRBJ2-5; 11 bases match TRBD2. Germline loops: CDR1 SGHTA, CDR2 FQGTGA. The CDR3 runs 14 residues. V was clipped by 5 bases and J by 3 bases; unmatched bases: 2. The CDR3 DNA reads TGTGCCAGCAGCCGGGGACTAGCGGAAGAGACCCAGTACTTC. It translates to CASSRGLAEETQYF.

V is TRBV5-4 and J is TRBJ2-7, with TRBD1 matching over 10 bases. Germline V gives CDR1 SGHNT, CDR2 YYREEE (reference sequence). The length of the CDR3 is 16 residues. V was clipped by 4 bases and J by 4 bases; unmatched bases: 11. The CDR3 nucleotides are TGTGCCAGCAGCGGGGCACGGGACAGGGGACCATACGAGCAGTACTTC. It codes for CASSGARDRGPYEQYF.

Remarks on this clone: Other DNA sequences in the sample encode the same CDR3. The rearrangement links TRBV18 to TRBJ1-1; TRBD1 might be the D (5 bases). CDR1 is KGHSH and CDR2 is LQKENI in the germline V gene. The CDR3 runs to 13 residues. V dropped 3 bases and J dropped 1 base, with 6 bases sitting between them. DNA of the CDR3: TGTGCCAGCTCACCTGGACAGAACACTGAAGCTTTCTTT. This codes for CASSPGQNTEAFF.

This chain links TRBV27 with TRBJ2-1, with TRBD2 identical over 7 bases. The ends lost 3 bases at V and 4 bases at J; junction bases unmatched: 15. CDR1 is MNHEY, CDR2 SMNVEV, per germline (reference sequence). The CDR3 runs to 18 residues. In DNA form, the CDR3 reads TGTGCCAGCAGTTTGTATCCCCCGATTGGCGGGAGATACAATGAGCAGTTCTTC. Translation: CASSLYPPIGGRYNEQFF.

The chain combines TRBV5-8 with TRBJ1-2; possible D gene TRBD1, 5 bases. V gave up 4 bases and J gave up 1 base, with 17 bases separating them. The CDR3 contains 16 residues. Germline CDR1 SGHTS, CDR2 YDEGEE. In nucleotides, the CDR3 is TGTGCCAGCAGCACGGGTAGCCAGGGCGATAACTATGGCTACACCTTC. This translates into CASSTGSQGDNYGYTF. The complete variable domain, with remaining parts taken from reference TRBV5-8 and TRBJ1-2, reads EAGVTQSPTHLIKTRGQQATLRCSPISGHTSVYWYQQALGLGLQFLLWYDEGEERNRGNFPPRFSGRQFPNYSSELNVNALELEDSALYLCASSTGSQGDNYGYTFGSGTRLTVV.

V gene TRBV15 combines with J gene TRBJ2-2; perhaps TRBD1 as D (5 bases). This CDR3 is built from 15 residues. With 0 bases removed from V and 7 bases from J, the gap between germline ends came to 12 bases. CDR1 LNHNV and CDR2 YYDKDF come from the germline V gene (reference sequence). The CDR3 reads CATSRDQGLGGELFF. The CDR3 DNA is TGTGCCACCAGCAGAGACCAGGGCCTTGGCGGGGAGCTGTTTTTT. The full variable domain, with the rest looked up from reference TRBV15 and TRBJ2-2, is DAMVIQNPRYQVTQFGKPVTLSCSQTLNHNVMYWYQQKSSQAPKLLFHYYDKDFNNEADTPDNFQSRRPNTSFCFLDIRSPGLGDTAMYLCATSRDQGLGGELFFGEGSRLTVL.

This clone was detected only a few times. The chain combines TRBV18 with TRBJ2-1; 7 bases are a match to TRBD1. Germline-derived CDR1 and CDR2 are KGHSH and LQKENI. CDR3 length equals 14 residues. V was pared by 4 bases and J by 8 bases, with 8 bases of the junction left unmatched. CDR3 bases: TGTGCCAGCTCACAGGGACAGCCCTTTGATGAGCAGTTCTTC. Protein: CASSQGQPFDEQFF.

The chain has TRBV7-2 and TRBJ1-5; 10 bases map to TRBD1. J was trimmed by 6 bases and V by 5 bases; bases with no gene match: 4. Germline V gene sequence: CDR1 SGHTA, CDR2 FQGNSA. There are 14 residues in the CDR3. CDR3 amino acids: CASSEGTGVQPQHF. CDR3 bases: TGTGCCAGCAGCGAGGGGACAGGGGTTCAGCCCCAGCATTTT.

The J gene is TRBJ1-4, the V gene TRBV5-1; 11 bases are shared with TRBD1. The V and J ends lost 3 bases and 8 bases, in that order; junction bases with no gene match: 6. The germline V gene encodes CDR1 SGHRS and CDR2 YFSETQ. CDR3 length equals 15 residues. The CDR3 here is CASSSPGQGGEKLFF. The CDR3 nucleotides read TGCGCCAGCAGCTCCCCGGGACAGGGGGGGGAAAAACTGTTTTTT.

This rearrangement joins TRBV7-9 to TRBJ2-1; a possible D gene is TRBD2 (6 bases). The germline gives CDR1 SEHNR, CDR2 FQNEAQ (reference sequence). V shed 7 bases and J shed 5 bases, with 21 bases lying between them. The CDR3 runs to 16 residues. The CDR3 here is CASITGTPSPHNEQFF. CDR3 in DNA: TGTGCCAGCATCACCGGGACTCCCTCCCCACACAATGAGCAGTTCTTC.

The chain couples TRBV29-1 to TRBJ2-1; TRBD2 matches 9 bases. The germline V gene has CDR1 SQVTM and CDR2 ANQGSEA. Losses at the gene ends were 8 bases for V and 9 bases for J; bases not matched to a gene: 14. This CDR3 has 14 residues. The CDR3 spells CSIPLIAGVAEQFF. CDR3 nucleotide sequence: TGCAGCATCCCTTTGATAGCGGGAGTTGCTGAGCAGTTCTTC.